This is a list of T cell receptor beta chains from one sample in a study of shared clonotypes between healthy human individuals. Profiled with immunoSEQ multiplex PCR; TCRdb holds only in-frame clones, not every one. Among some 2 million clones listed, 85% to 95% were seen once. The sample consisted of naive CD4+ T cells sorted from blood. These receptors were taken from a young man in good health. The CDR3 runs from the conserved cysteine through the conserved F or W. Fields, in order: J gene, D gene, clone size, V gene, CDR3 protein, CDR3 DNA. A D gene is named only where the DNA matches it firmly. Expanded clones are given a class, and other clones once, few, many or no size at all.

j_call: TRBJ2-2; d_call: NA; clone_size: NA; v_call: TRBV21-1; cdr3_aa: CASSKAPPPGTGELFF; cdr3_nt: TGTGCCAGCAGCAAAGCTCCTCCTCCTGGCACCGGGGAGCTGTTTTTT
j_call: TRBJ1-2; d_call: NA; clone_size: NA; v_call: TRBV11-2; cdr3_aa: CASSLPAGGTHYGYTF; cdr3_nt: TGTGCCAGCAGCTTACCCGCCGGAGGCACCCACTATGGCTACACCTTC
j_call: TRBJ2-7; d_call: NA; clone_size: NA; v_call: TRBV27; cdr3_aa: CASSLRGTYEQYF; cdr3_nt: TGTGCCAGCAGTTTAAGGGGGACCTACGAGCAGTACTTC
j_call: TRBJ1-2; d_call: NA; clone_size: NA; v_call: TRBV4-1; cdr3_aa: CASSQDHGGRGYTF; cdr3_nt: TGCGCCAGCAGCCAAGATCATGGGGGCCGGGGCTACACCTTC
j_call: TRBJ2-7; d_call: NA; clone_size: NA; v_call: TRBV27; cdr3_aa: CASSLRGPTYEQYF; cdr3_nt: TGTGCCAGCAGTTTACGGGGGCCCACCTACGAGCAGTACTTC
j_call: TRBJ1-4; d_call: TRBD1; clone_size: NA; v_call: TRBV28; cdr3_aa: CASSSQGSANEKLFF; cdr3_nt: TGTGCCAGCAGTTCACAGGGGTCGGCTAATGAAAAACTGTTTTTT
j_call: TRBJ1-4; d_call: NA; clone_size: NA; v_call: TRBV10-3; cdr3_aa: CAISENSADNEKLFF; cdr3_nt: TGTGCCATCAGTGAGAACTCCGCTGATAATGAAAAACTGTTTTTT
j_call: TRBJ1-3; d_call: NA; clone_size: NA; v_call: TRBV9; cdr3_aa: CASSVEGRSSGNTIYF; cdr3_nt: TGTGCCAGCAGCGTAGAGGGCAGGAGTTCTGGAAACACCATATATTTT
j_call: TRBJ2-3; d_call: NA; clone_size: NA; v_call: TRBV30; cdr3_aa: CAGTTGPDTQYF; cdr3_nt: TGTGCCGGAACTACAGGGCCAGATACGCAGTATTTT
j_call: TRBJ2-3; d_call: NA; clone_size: NA; v_call: TRBV4-2; cdr3_aa: CASSQGDQIDTQYF; cdr3_nt: TGTGCCAGCAGCCAAGGAGACCAGATTGATACGCAGTATTTT
j_call: TRBJ1-2; d_call: TRBD1; clone_size: NA; v_call: TRBV7-9; cdr3_aa: CASSRGTGNFNYGYTF; cdr3_nt: TGTGCCAGCAGCCGCGGGACAGGGAATTTTAACTATGGCTACACCTTC
j_call: TRBJ1-6; d_call: NA; clone_size: NA; v_call: TRBV6-5; cdr3_aa: CASSYQGAPLHF; cdr3_nt: TGTGCCAGTTCCTACCAGGGTGCACCCCTCCACTTT
j_call: TRBJ2-1; d_call: NA; clone_size: NA; v_call: TRBV6-5; cdr3_aa: CASSYSIGDNEQFF; cdr3_nt: TGTGCCAGCAGTTACTCGATTGGGGACAATGAGCAGTTCTTC
j_call: TRBJ1-1; d_call: TRBD1; clone_size: once; v_call: TRBV5-4; cdr3_aa: CASSQGTGGTEAFF; cdr3_nt: TGTGCCAGCAGCCAAGGGACAGGCGGGACTGAAGCTTTCTTT
j_call: TRBJ1-5; d_call: TRBD1; clone_size: NA; v_call: TRBV5-1; cdr3_aa: CASSVTGDQPQHF; cdr3_nt: TGCGCCAGCAGTGTAACAGGGGATCAGCCCCAGCATTTT